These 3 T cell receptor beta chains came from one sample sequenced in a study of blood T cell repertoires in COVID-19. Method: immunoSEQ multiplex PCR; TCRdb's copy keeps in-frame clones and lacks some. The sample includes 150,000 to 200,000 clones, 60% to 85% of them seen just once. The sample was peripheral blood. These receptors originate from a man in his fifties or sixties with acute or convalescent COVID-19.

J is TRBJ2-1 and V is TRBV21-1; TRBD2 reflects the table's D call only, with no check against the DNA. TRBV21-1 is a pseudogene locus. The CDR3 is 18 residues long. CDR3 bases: TGTGCCAGCAGCAAGGGACTAGCGGGGAATGTGTCCTACAATGAGCAGTTCTTC. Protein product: CASSKGLAGNVSYNEQFF.

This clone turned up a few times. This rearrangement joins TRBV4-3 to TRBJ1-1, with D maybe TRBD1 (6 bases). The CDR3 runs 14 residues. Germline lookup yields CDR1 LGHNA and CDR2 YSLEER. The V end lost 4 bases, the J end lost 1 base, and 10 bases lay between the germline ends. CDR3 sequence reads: CASSPLGANTEAFF. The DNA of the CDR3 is TGCGCCAGCAGCCCCCTGGGGGCGAACACTGAAGCTTTCTTT.

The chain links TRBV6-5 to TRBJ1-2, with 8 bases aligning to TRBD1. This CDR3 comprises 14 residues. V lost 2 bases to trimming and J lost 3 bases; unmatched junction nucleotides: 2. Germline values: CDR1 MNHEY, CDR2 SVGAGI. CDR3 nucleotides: TGTGCCAGCAGTTACACGGACAGGGACTATGGCTACACCTTC. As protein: CASSYTDRDYGYTF.